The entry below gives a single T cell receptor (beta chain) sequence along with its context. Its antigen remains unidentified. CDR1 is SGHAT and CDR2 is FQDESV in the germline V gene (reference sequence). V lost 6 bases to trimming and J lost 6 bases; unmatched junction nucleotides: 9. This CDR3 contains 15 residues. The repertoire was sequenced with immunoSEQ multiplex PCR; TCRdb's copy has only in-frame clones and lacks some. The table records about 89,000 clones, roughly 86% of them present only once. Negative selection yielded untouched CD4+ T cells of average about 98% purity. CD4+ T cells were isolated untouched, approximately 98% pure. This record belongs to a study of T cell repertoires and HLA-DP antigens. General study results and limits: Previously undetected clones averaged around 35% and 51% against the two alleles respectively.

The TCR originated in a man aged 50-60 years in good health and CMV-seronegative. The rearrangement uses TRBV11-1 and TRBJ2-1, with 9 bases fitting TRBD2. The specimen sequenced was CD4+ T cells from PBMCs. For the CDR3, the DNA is TGTGCCAGCAGATCTAGCGGGGCCGACTTCAATGAGCAGTTCTTC. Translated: CASRSSGADFNEQFF.